The present entry profiles one T cell receptor (beta chain) with its context. The table came from immunoSEQ multiplex PCR; TCRdb's copy has only in-frame clones and leaves some out. The table lists over 50,000 clones, around 92% of them singletons. The data belong to a study of T cell changes during pregnancy in multiple sclerosis. Sequenced material: peripheral blood, taken in the first trimester of pregnancy. This receptor was taken from a female donor with multiple sclerosis, enrolled in a pregnancy study.

The CDR3: CASSPRQGDSPLHF. In nucleotides, the CDR3 is TGCGCCAGCAGCCCTCGACAGGGTGACTCACCCCTCCACTTT. V usage is TRBV4-3 and J usage is TRBJ1-6, with 7 nucleotides matching TRBD1. The CDR3 is 14 residues long. Germline V CDR1 and CDR2: LGHNA, YSLEER. The trim removed 4 bases at V and 10 bases at J, leaving 7 bases unmatched.